This T cell receptor (beta chain) was captured in a study of control samples from healthy donors and cancer patients. Sequencing used immunoSEQ multiplex PCR; TCRdb keeps in-frame clones, though not all of them. The sample lists about 110,000 clones, 82% seen once, with about 7% in the top ten. V was cut by 2 bases and J by 2 bases, with 9 bases left in between. CDR3 size: 14 residues. CDR1 is SEHNR, CDR2 FQNEAQ, per germline (reference sequence). The sample consisted of blood. This chain connects TRBV7-9 to TRBJ2-5; D might be TRBD2 (5 bases). This sequence was found in a man between 18 and 35 years old in good health. The CDR3 DNA reads as TGTGCCAGCAGCTTATCGTTAGCGCAAGAGACCCAGTACTTC. Translation: CASSLSLAQETQYF. Full variable domain (missing parts from reference TRBV7-9 and TRBJ2-5): DTGVSQNPRHKITKRGQNVTFRCDPISEHNRLYWYRQTLGQGPEFLTYFQNEAQLEKSRLLSDRFSAERPKGSFSTLEIQRTEQGDSAMYLCASSLSLAQETQYFGPGTRLLVL.